This T cell receptor (beta chain) was sequenced in a study of graft-versus-host responses after intestinal transplantation. Study overall: Each of the recipients got a multivisceral, liver-intestinal, or isolated intestinal transplant. Recipients were all induced with anti-thymocyte globulin, then given tacrolimus and steroids for about three years.

The CDR3 covers 11 residues. V dropped 1 base and J dropped 14 bases, with 8 bases sitting between them. CDR1 SEHNR and CDR2 FQNEAQ come from the germline V gene (reference sequence). Overall study findings and caveats: The authors found GvH clones in recipient marrow, some appearing first in ileum or blood. Graft-donor T cell macrochimerism in patients accompanied high graft-versus-host to host-versus-graft clonal ratios in allografts.

A note on this clone: Its cognate antigen is unknown.

Clones were sequenced by immunoSEQ multiplex PCR, and TCRdb holds only the in-frame ones, with some missing. The sample has tens of thousands of clones; about 90% are singletons. Material: PBMCs, obtained roughly 120 days after intestinal transplantation. The receptor was derived from a human patient who received an intestinal transplant, so some T cells may come from the graft donor. This chain uses TRBV7-9 with TRBJ1-4; no clear D. Written as DNA, the CDR3 is TGTGCCAGCAGCTTAGGGGCGGTTCTGTTTTTT. Its translation: CASSLGAVLFF.